What follows describes a single T cell receptor (beta chain). The repertoire was sequenced with immunoSEQ multiplex PCR; TCRdb's copy has only in-frame clones and lacks some. This table has 390,000 or so clones, roughly 89% appearing once. This sample was taken from a study of blood T cell repertoires in COVID-19. This TCR was recovered from a man aged 18 to 29 with active or convalescent COVID-19. What was sequenced was peripheral blood.

CDR3 DNA sequence: TGTGCCAGCAGTGACGACAGGGGGCAGGAAAAACTGTTTTTT. This codes for CASSDDRGQEKLFF. The chain is built from TRBV6-1 and TRBJ1-4; 10 positions agree with TRBD1. This CDR3 spans 14 amino acids. V lost 3 bases to trimming and J lost 8 bases; unmatched junction nucleotides: 3. Germline lookup yields CDR1 MNHNS and CDR2 SASEGT.